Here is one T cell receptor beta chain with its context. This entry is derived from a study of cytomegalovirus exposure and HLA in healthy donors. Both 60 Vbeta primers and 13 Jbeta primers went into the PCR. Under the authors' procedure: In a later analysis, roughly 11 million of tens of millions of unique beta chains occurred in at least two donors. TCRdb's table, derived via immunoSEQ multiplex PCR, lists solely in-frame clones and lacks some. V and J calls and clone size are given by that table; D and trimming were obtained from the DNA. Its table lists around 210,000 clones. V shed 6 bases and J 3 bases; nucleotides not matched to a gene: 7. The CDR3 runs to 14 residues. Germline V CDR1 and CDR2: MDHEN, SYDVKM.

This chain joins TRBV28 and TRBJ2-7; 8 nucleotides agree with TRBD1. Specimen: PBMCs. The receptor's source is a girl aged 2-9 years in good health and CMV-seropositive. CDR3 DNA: TGTGCCAGCAGACATACAGGGGGGAACTACGAGCAGTACTTC. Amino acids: CASRHTGGNYEQYF.